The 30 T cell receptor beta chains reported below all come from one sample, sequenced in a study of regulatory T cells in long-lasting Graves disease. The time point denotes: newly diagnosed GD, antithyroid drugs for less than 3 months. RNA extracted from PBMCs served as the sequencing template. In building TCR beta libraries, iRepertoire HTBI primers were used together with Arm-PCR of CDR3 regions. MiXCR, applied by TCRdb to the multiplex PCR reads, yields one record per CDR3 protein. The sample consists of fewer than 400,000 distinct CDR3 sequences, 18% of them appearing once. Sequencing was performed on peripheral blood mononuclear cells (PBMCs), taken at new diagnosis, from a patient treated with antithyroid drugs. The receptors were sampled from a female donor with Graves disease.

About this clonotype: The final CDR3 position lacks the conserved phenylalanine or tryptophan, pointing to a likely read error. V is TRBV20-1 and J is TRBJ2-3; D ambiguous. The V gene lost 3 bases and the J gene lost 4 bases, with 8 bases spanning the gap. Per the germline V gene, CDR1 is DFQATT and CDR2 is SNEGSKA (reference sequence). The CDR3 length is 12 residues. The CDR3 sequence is CSARGGPDTQYS. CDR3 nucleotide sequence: TGCAGTGCTAGGGGCGGACCAGATACGCAGTATTCT.

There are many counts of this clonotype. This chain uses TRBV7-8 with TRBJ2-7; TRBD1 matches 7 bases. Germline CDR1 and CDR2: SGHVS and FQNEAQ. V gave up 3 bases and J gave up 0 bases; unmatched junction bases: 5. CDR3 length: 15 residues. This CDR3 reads CASSFGQASSYEQYF. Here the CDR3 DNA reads TGTGCCAGCAGCTTCGGACAGGCGTCCTCCTACGAGCAGTACTTC.

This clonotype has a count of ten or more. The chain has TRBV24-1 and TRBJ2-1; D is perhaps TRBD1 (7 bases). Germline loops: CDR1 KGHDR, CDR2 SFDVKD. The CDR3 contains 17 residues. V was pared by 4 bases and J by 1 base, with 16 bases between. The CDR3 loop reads CATSDRWTGGSYNEQFF. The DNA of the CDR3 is TGTGCCACCAGTGACCGTTGGACAGGAGGGTCCTACAATGAGCAGTTCTTC.

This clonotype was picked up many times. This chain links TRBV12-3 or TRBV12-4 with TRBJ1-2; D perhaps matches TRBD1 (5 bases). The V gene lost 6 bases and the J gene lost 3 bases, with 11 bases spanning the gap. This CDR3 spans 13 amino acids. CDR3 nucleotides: TGTGCCAGCAGGGGAGACAGCCACTATGGCTACACCTTC. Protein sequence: CASRGDSHYGYTF.

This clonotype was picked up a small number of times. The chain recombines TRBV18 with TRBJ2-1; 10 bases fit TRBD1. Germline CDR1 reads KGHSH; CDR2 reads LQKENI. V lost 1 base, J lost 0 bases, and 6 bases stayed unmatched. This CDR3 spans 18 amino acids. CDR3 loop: CASSPLDRGGSSYNEQFF. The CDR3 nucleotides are TGTGCCAGCTCACCACTGGACAGGGGGGGAAGCTCCTACAATGAGCAGTTCTTC.

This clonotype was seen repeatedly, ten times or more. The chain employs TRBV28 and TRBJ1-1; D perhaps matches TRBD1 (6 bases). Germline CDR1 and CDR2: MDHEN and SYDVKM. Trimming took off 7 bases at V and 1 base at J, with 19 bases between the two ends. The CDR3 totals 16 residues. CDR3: CASIPRGTVQNTEAFF. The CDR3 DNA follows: TGTGCCAGCATCCCGAGGGGGACGGTGCAGAACACTGAAGCTTTCTTT.

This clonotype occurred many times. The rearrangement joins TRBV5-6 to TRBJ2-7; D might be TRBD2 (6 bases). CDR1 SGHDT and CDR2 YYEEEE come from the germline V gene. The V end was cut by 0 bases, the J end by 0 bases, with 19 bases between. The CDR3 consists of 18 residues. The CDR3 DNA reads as TGTGCCAGCAGCTTGGTGGGGGTTGGGCGGGATCACTCCTACGAGCAGTACTTC. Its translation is CASSLVGVGRDHSYEQYF. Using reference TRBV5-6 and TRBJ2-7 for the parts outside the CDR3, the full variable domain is DAGVTQSPTHLIKTRGQQVTLRCSPKSGHDTVSWYQQALGQGPQFIFQYYEEEERQRGNFPDRFSGHQFPNYSSELNVNALLLGDSALYLCASSLVGVGRDHSYEQYFGPGTRLTVT.

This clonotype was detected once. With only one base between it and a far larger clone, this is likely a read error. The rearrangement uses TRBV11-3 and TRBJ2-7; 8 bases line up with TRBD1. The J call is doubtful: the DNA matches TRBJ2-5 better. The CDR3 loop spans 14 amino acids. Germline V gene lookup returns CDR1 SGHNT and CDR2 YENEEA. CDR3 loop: CTSRSRDRQETQYF. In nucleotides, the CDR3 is TGTACCAGCAGGTCCCGGGACAGGCAAGAGACCCAGTACTTC.

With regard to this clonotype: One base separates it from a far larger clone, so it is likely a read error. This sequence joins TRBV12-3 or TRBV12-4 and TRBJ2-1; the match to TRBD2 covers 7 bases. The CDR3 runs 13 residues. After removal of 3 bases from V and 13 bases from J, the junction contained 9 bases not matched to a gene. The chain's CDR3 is CASSFGGRETQFF. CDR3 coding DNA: TGTGCCAGCAGTTTTGGCGGGAGAGAGACCCAGTTCTTC.

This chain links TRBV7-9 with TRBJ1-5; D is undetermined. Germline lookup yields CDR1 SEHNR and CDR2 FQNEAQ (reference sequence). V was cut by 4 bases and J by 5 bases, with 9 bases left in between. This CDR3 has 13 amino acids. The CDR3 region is CASSSSQYQPQHF. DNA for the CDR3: TGTGCCAGCAGCTCCTCCCAGTATCAGCCCCAGCATTTT.

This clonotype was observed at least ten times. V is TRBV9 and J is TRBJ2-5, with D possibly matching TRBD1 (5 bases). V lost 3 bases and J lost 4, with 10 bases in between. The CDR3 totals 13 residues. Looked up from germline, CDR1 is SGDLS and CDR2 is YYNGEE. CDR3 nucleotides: TGTGCCAGCAGCGATGACAGTCTAGAGACCCAGTACTTC. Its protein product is CASSDDSLETQYF.

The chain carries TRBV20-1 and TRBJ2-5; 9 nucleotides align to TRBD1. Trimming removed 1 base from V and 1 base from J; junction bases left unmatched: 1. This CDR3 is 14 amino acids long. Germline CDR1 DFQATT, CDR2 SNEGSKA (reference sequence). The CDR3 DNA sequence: TGCAGTGCTAGAGGGACAGGGGCCCAAGAGACCCAGTACTTC. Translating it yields CSARGTGAQETQYF.

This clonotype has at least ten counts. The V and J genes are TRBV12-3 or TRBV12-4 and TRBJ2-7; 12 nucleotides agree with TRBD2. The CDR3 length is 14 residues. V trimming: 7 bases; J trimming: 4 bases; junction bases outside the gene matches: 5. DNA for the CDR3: TGTGCCAGCACTCTGGGACTAGCGGGTTACGAGCAGTACTTC. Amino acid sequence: CASTLGLAGYEQYF.

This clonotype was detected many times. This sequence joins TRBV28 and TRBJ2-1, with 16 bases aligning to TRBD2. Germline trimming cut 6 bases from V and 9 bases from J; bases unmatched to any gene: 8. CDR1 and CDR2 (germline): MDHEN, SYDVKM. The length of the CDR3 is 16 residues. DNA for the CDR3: TGTGCCAGCAGCCTACCGGGACTAGCGGGAGGGCGTGAGCAGTTCTTC. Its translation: CASSLPGLAGGREQFF.

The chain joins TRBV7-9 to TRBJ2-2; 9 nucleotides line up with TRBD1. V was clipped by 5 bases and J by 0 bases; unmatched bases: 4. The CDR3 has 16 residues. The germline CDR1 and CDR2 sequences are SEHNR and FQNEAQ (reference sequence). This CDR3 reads CASSRTGGANTGELFF. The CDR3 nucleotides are TGTGCCAGCAGCCGAACAGGGGGCGCGAACACCGGGGAGCTGTTTTTT.

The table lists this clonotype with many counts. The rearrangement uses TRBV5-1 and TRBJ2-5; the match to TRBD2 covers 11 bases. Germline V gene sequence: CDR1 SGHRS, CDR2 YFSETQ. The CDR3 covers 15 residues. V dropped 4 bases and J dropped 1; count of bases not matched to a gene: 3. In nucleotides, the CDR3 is TGCGCCAGCAGCCCGACTAGCGGGATCCAAGAGACCCAGTACTTC. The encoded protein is CASSPTSGIQETQYF.

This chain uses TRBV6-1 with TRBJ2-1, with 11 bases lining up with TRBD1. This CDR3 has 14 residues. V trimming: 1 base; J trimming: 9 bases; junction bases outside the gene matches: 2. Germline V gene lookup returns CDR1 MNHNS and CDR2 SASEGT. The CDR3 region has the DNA TGTGCCAGCAGTGAAGGGACAGGGGGCTCTGAGCAGTTCTTC. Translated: CASSEGTGGSEQFF.

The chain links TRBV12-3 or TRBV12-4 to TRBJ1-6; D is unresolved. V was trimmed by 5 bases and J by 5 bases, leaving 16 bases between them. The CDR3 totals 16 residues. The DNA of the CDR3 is TGTGCCAGCAGTCCCCAGTGGGGAACTAATAATTCACCCCTCCACTTT. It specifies CASSPQWGTNNSPLHF.

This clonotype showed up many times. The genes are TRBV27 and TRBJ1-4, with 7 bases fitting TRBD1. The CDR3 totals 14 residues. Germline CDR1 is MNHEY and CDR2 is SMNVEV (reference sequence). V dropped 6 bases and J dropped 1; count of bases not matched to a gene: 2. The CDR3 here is CASSRQGTNEKLFF. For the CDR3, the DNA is TGTGCCAGCAGCCGACAGGGAACTAATGAAAAACTGTTTTTT.

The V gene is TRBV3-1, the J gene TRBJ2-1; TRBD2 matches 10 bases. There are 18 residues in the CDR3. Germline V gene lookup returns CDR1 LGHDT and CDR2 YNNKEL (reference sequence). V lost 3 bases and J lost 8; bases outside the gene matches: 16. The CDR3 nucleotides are TGTGCCAGCAGCCAGCCCCTCTTAGCGGGAGGACGTGGGGATGAGCAGTTCTTC. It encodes CASSQPLLAGGRGDEQFF.

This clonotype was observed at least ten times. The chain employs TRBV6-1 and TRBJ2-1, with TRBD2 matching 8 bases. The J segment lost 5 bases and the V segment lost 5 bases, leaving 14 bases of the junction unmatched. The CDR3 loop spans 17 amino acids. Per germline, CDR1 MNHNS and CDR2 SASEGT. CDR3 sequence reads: CASSRIRAGDMNNEQFF. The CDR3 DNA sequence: TGTGCCAGCAGTCGAATCCGAGCGGGAGATATGAACAATGAGCAGTTCTTC.

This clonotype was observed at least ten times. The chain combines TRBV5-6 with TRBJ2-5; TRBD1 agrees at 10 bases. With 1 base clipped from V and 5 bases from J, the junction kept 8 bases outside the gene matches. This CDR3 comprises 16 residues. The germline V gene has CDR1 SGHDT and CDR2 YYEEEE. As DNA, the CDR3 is TGTGCCAGCAGCTTGCCGGGGACAGGGGCACGCGAGACCCAGTACTTC. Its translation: CASSLPGTGARETQYF.

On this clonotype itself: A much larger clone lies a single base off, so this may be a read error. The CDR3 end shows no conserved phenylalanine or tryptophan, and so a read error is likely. The DNA for the CDR3 is TGTGCCAGCAGCGCACACGACAGTTCCAGCACTGAAGCTTTCCTT. Its protein is CASSAHDSSSTEAFL. This chain uses TRBV12-3 or TRBV12-4 with TRBJ1-1, with D perhaps matching TRBD1 (5 bases). V was trimmed by 6 bases and J by 4 bases, leaving 18 bases between them. The CDR3 has 15 amino acids.

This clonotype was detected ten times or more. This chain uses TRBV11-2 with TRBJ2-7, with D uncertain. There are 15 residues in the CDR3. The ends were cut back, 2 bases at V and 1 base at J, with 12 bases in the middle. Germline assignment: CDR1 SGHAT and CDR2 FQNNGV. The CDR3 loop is CASSLHDGRSYEQYF. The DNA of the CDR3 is TGTGCCAGCAGCTTACACGATGGACGGTCCTACGAGCAGTACTTC.

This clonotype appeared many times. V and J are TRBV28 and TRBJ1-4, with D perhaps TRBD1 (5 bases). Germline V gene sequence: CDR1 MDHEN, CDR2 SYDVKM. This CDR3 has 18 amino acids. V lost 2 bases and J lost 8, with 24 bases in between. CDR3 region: CASSLPAQVSPQAEKLFF. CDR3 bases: TGTGCCAGCAGTTTACCAGCACAGGTTAGCCCCCAAGCAGAAAAACTGTTTTTT.

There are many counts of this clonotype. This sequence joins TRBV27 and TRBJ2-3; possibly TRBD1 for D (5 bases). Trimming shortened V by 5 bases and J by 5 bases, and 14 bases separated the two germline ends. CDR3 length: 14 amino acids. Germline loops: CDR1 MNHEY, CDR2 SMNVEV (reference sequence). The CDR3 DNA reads TGTGCCAGCAGTCGCGGCCAAGGGGTAGATACGCAGTATTTT. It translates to CASSRGQGVDTQYF.

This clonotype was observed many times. CDR3 protein: CASSLGTAGVDEQFF. CDR3 nucleotides: TGTGCCAGCAGTTTAGGGACAGCGGGAGTGGATGAGCAGTTCTTC. V and J are TRBV12-3 or TRBV12-4 and TRBJ2-1, with TRBD2 identical over 8 bases. The CDR3 extends over 15 amino acids. J was trimmed by 8 bases and V by 1 base; bases with no gene match: 7.

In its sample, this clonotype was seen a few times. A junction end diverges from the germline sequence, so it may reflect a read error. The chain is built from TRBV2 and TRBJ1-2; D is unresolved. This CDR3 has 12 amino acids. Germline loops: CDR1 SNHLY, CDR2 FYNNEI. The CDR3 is CASIERDYGYTF. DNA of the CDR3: TGTGCCAGCATTGAAAGAGACTATGGCTACACCTTC.

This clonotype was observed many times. The CDR3 loop reads CASSSLAGEQFF. The CDR3 DNA reads as TGTGCCAGCAGCTCCCTAGCGGGAGAGCAGTTCTTC. The chain employs TRBV7-9 and TRBJ2-1; 9 bases agree with TRBD2. V lost 4 bases and J lost 10; bases outside the gene matches: 2. CDR3 size: 12 residues. Per the germline V gene, CDR1 is SEHNR and CDR2 is FQNEAQ (reference sequence).

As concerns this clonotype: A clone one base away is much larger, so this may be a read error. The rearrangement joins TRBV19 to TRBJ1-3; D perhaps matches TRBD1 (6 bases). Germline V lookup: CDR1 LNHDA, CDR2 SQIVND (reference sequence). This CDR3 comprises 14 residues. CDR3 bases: TGTACCAGTAGTATCGGCAGGGGTGGAAACACCATATATTTT. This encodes CTSSIGRGGNTIYF.